This T cell receptor (beta chain) was captured in a study of CD8 T cells in Susac syndrome. Study results and caveats: The study acknowledged a relatively small number of individuals in its TCR sequencing and HLA analysis.

From blood CD8+ and CD4+ T cells, TCR beta sequences were generated. As controls, healthy donors matched for age and sex were used. While CD8+ and CD4+ T cells were isolated negatively, TEMRA cells were enriched by FACS. There are 13 residues in the CDR3. The V and J ends lost 5 bases and 9 bases, in that order; junction bases with no gene match: 10. Germline V gene lookup returns CDR1 GTSNPN and CDR2 SVGIG (reference sequence). A note on this clonotype: Its antigen remains unidentified.

The RNA, about 0.5 to 1 ug, was put through reverse transcription using random hexamers. Using its own MiXCR run on the immunoSEQ multiplex PCR reads, TCRdb lists one record per CDR3 protein. In the table there are some 170,000 distinct CDR3 sequences, less than 95% of which are singletons. The sequenced sample was CD4+ T cells from PBMCs. This clonotype originated in a human donor in good health. The chain is built from TRBV30 and TRBJ2-1; 7 bases line up with TRBD1. CDR3 sequence: CAWRPGQTSEQFF. For the CDR3, the DNA is TGTGCCTGGCGCCCGGGACAGACCAGTGAGCAGTTCTTC.